The 23 T cell receptor beta chains below were found in one sample sequenced in a study of T cells in Graves' hyperthyroidism and ophthalmopathy. The source material, RNA transcripts, was used to amplify TCR beta CDR3 regions. HTBI primers were employed in a first-round RT-PCR of the TCR CDR3. TCRdb reprocessed the multiplex PCR reads with MiXCR, giving one entry per CDR3 protein. The repertoire consists of some 650,000 distinct CDR3 sequences, with around 15% occurring once and the leading ten covering 2.5% to 4%. The sequenced material came from blood. These receptors were obtained from a middle-aged woman with Graves' ophthalmopathy.

This clonotype was observed many times. The rearrangement joins TRBV20-1 to TRBJ1-6, with D perhaps matching TRBD1 (6 bases). From germline, CDR1 is DFQATT and CDR2 SNEGSKA (reference sequence). The ends were cut back, 5 bases at V and 7 bases at J, with 12 bases in the middle. The CDR3 covers 13 residues. CDR3 amino acids: CSARTVANSPLHF. CDR3 nucleotides: TGCAGTGCTCGGACAGTCGCCAATTCACCCCTCCACTTT.

This clonotype occurred many times. The CDR3 here is CASSPEGGVLETQYF. The CDR3 DNA reads TGTGCCAGCAGCCCCGAGGGAGGAGTTCTTGAGACCCAGTACTTC. The chain couples TRBV3-1 to TRBJ2-5; maybe TRBD2 (6 bases). The CDR3 totals 15 residues. CDR1 is LGHDT, CDR2 YNNKEL, per germline (reference sequence). V shed 4 bases and J shed 5 bases, with 17 bases lying between them.

This clonotype was seen many times. V usage is TRBV3-1 and J usage is TRBJ2-3, with TRBD1 identical over 9 bases. Germline CDR1 reads LGHDT; CDR2 reads YNNKEL (reference sequence). Trimming removed 3 bases from V and 6 bases from J; junction bases left unmatched: 7. The CDR3 is 15 amino acids. This CDR3 reads CASSHTQGATDTQYF. The CDR3 bases are TGTGCCAGCAGCCACACACAGGGGGCGACCGATACGCAGTATTTT.

The sample holds many counts of this clonotype. The rearrangement joins TRBV2 to TRBJ2-4; 8 nucleotides line up with TRBD2. Germline trimming cut 6 bases from V and 0 bases from J; bases unmatched to any gene: 16. Per germline, CDR1 SNHLY and CDR2 FYNNEI. This CDR3 is 19 amino acids long. The chain's CDR3 is CASRTTSGQNGLAKNIQYF. CDR3 DNA sequence: TGTGCCAGCAGGACTACTAGCGGCCAAAATGGGTTAGCCAAAAACATTCAGTACTTC.

This clonotype was recorded a few times. The chain couples TRBV5-1 to TRBJ2-7; a weak D match, TRBD1 (5 bases). Trimming removed 3 bases from V and 4 bases from J, with 20 bases in between. The CDR3 contains 16 residues. Germline V gene sequence: CDR1 SGHRS, CDR2 YFSETQ. The CDR3 region is CASSSGIDSPRYEQYF. DNA of the CDR3: TGCGCCAGCAGCTCTGGAATAGACAGTCCCAGGTACGAGCAGTACTTC.

The chain joins TRBV5-1 to TRBJ2-2; the match to TRBD1 covers 7 bases. Germline CDR1 SGHRS, CDR2 YFSETQ. The CDR3 is 16 amino acids. Trimming cost V 0 bases and J 3 bases; bases outside gene matches: 5. CDR3 sequence: CASSLVAQGDTGELFF. In nucleotides, the CDR3 is TGCGCCAGCAGCTTGGTGGCTCAGGGGGACACCGGGGAGCTGTTTTTT.

The V gene is TRBV28, the J gene TRBJ2-7; no definite D call. Germline CDR1 MDHEN, CDR2 SYDVKM. CDR3 length equals 13 residues. The V end was cut by 10 bases, the J end by 3 bases, with 16 bases between. CDR3: CATSDGKNYEQYF. The CDR3 DNA reads as TGTGCCACCTCGGACGGTAAAAACTACGAGCAGTACTTC.

As to this clonotype: The conserved phenylalanine or tryptophan normally closing the CDR3 is absent here, so this likely arose from a read error. The chain is built from TRBV28 and TRBJ2-4, with 9 bases identical to TRBD2. Germline CDR1 and CDR2: MDHEN and SYDVKM. Trimming took 4 bases from V and 1 from J; bases not matched to a gene: 5. The CDR3 loop spans 16 amino acids. The CDR3 reads CASSSRTSVAKNIQYL. CDR3 coding DNA: TGTGCCAGCAGTTCCAGGACTAGCGTGGCCAAAAACATTCAGTACCTC.

The rearrangement uses TRBV25-1 and TRBJ1-4; D gene ambiguous. The length of the CDR3 is 14 residues. Germline lookup yields CDR1 MGHDK and CDR2 SYGVNS. Trimming removed 2 bases from V and 0 bases from J, with 4 bases in between. The CDR3 protein is CASSEQSTNEKLFF. In nucleotides, the CDR3 is TGTGCCAGCAGTGAACAGTCAACTAATGAAAAACTGTTTTTT.

This clonotype was counted ten times or more. The chain combines TRBV20-1 with TRBJ2-1, with 10 bases matching TRBD2. CDR3 length: 13 amino acids. V was clipped by 6 bases and J by 8 bases; unmatched bases: 7. The germline gives CDR1 DFQATT, CDR2 SNEGSKA (reference sequence). CDR3 loop: CSATAGGSDEQFF. The CDR3 nucleotides read TGCAGTGCAACAGCGGGGGGGTCGGATGAGCAGTTCTTC.

This clonotype was detected only a few times. A much larger clone lies a single base off, so this may be a read error. The chain uses TRBV2 and TRBJ2-7, with D uncertain. The CDR3 totals 13 residues. Germline V gene sequence: CDR1 SNHLY, CDR2 FYNNEI. CDR3: CASSVVWNYVQYF. CDR3 DNA sequence: TGTGCCAGCAGTGTGGTGTGGAACTACGTGCAGTACTTC.

In its sample, this clonotype was seen a few times. This chain uses TRBV7-9 with TRBJ2-1, with D tentatively TRBD1 (6 bases). Trimming left V 5 bases short and J 14 bases short, with 22 bases between. CDR1 and CDR2 (germline): SEHNR, FQNEAQ (reference sequence). The CDR3 runs to 14 residues. This chain's CDR3 is CASSPGGTGKLEFF. As DNA, the CDR3 is TGTGCCAGCAGCCCAGGTGGAACAGGGAAGTTAGAGTTCTTC.

This clonotype was recorded a few times. The chain has TRBV19 and TRBJ1-1; 7 nucleotides match TRBD1. The germline V gene has CDR1 LNHDA and CDR2 SQIVND (reference sequence). The ends lost 7 bases at V and 3 bases at J; junction bases unmatched: 8. The CDR3 has 14 amino acids. The CDR3 loop reads CASKATGRDTEAFF. The CDR3 bases are TGTGCCAGTAAGGCGACAGGGCGGGACACTGAAGCTTTCTTT. Full variable domain (remainder filled in from reference TRBV19 and TRBJ1-1): DGGITQSPKYLFRKEGQNVTLSCEQNLNHDAMYWYRQDPGQGLRLIYYSQIVNDFQKGDIAEGYSVSREKKESFPLTVTSAQKNPTAFYLCASKATGRDTEAFFGQGTRLTVV.

The genes are TRBV18 and TRBJ1-2; D is ambiguous. V gave up 3 bases and J gave up 8 bases, with 13 bases separating them. The V gene's germline CDR1 is KGHSH and CDR2 LQKENI. CDR3 size: 13 residues. CDR3 amino acids: CASSPEKGAGYTF. In DNA form, the CDR3 reads TGTGCCAGCTCACCGGAAAAGGGTGCAGGCTACACCTTC.

This clonotype was seen a few times. The chain carries TRBV4-1 and TRBJ2-7; D unresolved. The V gene's germline CDR1 is MGHRA and CDR2 YSYEKL. Trimming cost V 1 base and J 6 bases, with 13 bases left between them. This CDR3 is 14 amino acids long. The CDR3 protein is CASSQVGRSGEQYF. The CDR3, as DNA: TGCGCCAGCAGCCAAGTCGGCAGGTCAGGCGAGCAGTACTTC.

This clonotype has ten or more counts. The V gene is TRBV3-1, the J gene TRBJ1-2; no reliable D call. Trimming took off 4 bases at V and 6 bases at J, with 15 bases between the two ends. Germline V gives CDR1 LGHDT, CDR2 YNNKEL (reference sequence). CDR3 length equals 14 residues. CDR3 in amino acids: CASSPFGFADGYTF. The CDR3 DNA reads TGTGCCAGCAGCCCGTTTGGATTTGCGGATGGCTACACCTTC.

This clonotype was detected ten times or more. V gene TRBV3-1 combines with J gene TRBJ2-1, with D tentatively TRBD2 (6 bases). The CDR3 has 13 amino acids. Looked up from germline, CDR1 is LGHDT and CDR2 is YNNKEL (reference sequence). The ends were cut back, 5 bases at V and 8 bases at J, with 13 bases in the middle. The CDR3 region has the DNA TGTGCCAGCAGCGGGGAGGAGGTCTATGAGCAGTTCTTC. Protein: CASSGEEVYEQFF.

This clonotype was counted ten times or more. J is TRBJ2-1 and V is TRBV7-2, with a possible D match to TRBD1 (5 bases). V was pared by 1 base and J by 8 bases, with 18 bases between. There are 16 residues in the CDR3. Germline-derived CDR1 and CDR2 are SGHTA and FQGNSA. The CDR3 nucleotides are TGTGCCAGCAGCTTAGAGGGGCCCGGAACTTGGGATGAGCAGTTCTTC. Translating it yields CASSLEGPGTWDEQFF.

Points on this clonotype: Just one base apart from a much larger clone, this may be a read error. The chain joins TRBV12-3 or TRBV12-4 to TRBJ2-5; tentative D call: TRBD2 (5 bases). CDR3 length: 13 amino acids. The DNA of the CDR3 is TGTGCCAGCACCCTAAGGGAGCAAGAGGCCCAGTACTTC. This sequence encodes CASTLREQEAQYF.

The CDR3 loop is CASSPGGTGVEKLFF. The CDR3 DNA follows: TGTGCCAGCAGCCCCGGAGGGACAGGGGTTGAAAAACTGTTTTTT. This rearrangement joins TRBV27 to TRBJ1-4; 10 nucleotides line up with TRBD1. J gave up 7 bases and V 6 bases, and 8 bases lay outside the gene matches. Germline V CDR1 and CDR2: MNHEY, SMNVEV (reference sequence). This CDR3 comprises 15 residues.

This sequence joins TRBV11-2 and TRBJ1-1, with TRBD1 matching 9 bases. Germline V gene lookup returns CDR1 SGHAT and CDR2 FQNNGV. V gave up 5 bases and J gave up 3 bases; unmatched junction bases: 13. This CDR3 has 17 residues. The CDR3 protein is CASSPGQGFRRDTEAFF. Here the CDR3 DNA reads TGTGCCAGCAGCCCCGGACAGGGGTTCCGTCGGGACACTGAAGCTTTCTTT.

This clonotype has more than one count but fewer than ten. J is TRBJ1-4 and V is TRBV6-2 or TRBV6-3; unclear D gene. The germline gives CDR1 MNHEY, CDR2 SVGEGT. The CDR3 contains 11 residues. Trimming cost V 8 bases and J 13 bases, with 14 bases left between them. CDR3 DNA: TGTGCCAGCTCCCCGGGTTGGGGACTGTTTTTT. This sequence encodes CASSPGWGLFF.

V is TRBV5-1 and J is TRBJ1-1; D remains unclear. Looked up from germline, CDR1 is SGHRS and CDR2 is YFSETQ. The CDR3 covers 13 residues. V was clipped by 2 bases and J by 7 bases, with 12 bases between them. CDR3 DNA sequence: TGCGCCAGCAGCTTCACCCCTGATGGTGAAGCTTTCTTT. Its translation: CASSFTPDGEAFF.